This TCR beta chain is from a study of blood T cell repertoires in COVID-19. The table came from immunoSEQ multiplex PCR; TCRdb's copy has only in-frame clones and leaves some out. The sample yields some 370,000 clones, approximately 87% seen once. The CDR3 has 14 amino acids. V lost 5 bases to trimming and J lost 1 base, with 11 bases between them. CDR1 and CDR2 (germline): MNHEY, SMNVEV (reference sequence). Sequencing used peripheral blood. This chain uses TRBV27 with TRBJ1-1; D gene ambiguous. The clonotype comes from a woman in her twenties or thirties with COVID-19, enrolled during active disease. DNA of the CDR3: TGTGCCAGCAGTCCGATTCCAGAGAACACTGAAGCTTTCTTT. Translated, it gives CASSPIPENTEAFF.